One and the same sample provided the 30 T cell receptor beta chains below, sequenced in a study of T-cell memory formation after mild COVID-19 (dated by TCRdb to about 2021). Libraries came from 5' RACE. Sequenced on an Illumina NovaSeq 6000. TCRdb reanalyzed the raw reads on its own, using fastp at Q25 for trimming and MiXCR for clone calling, and kept in-frame beta chains. CDR3 protein duplicates are merged, each entry listing the most common genes and DNA. This sample has approximately 300,000 distinct CDR3 sequences in its table, and more than 15% of those were observed once. The ten largest clonotypes hold 20% to 25% of the sample. The sequenced sample was PBMCs or a T cell subset sorted from them (not recorded which). These receptors were obtained from a man younger than 35 who had mild COVID-19 (a few samples of this study predate the infection). The sample titles of this study are shuffled in the database, so cell type and time point are left out; the donor was told from shared clones.

In this sample, this clonotype turned up a few times. The V call is TRBV20-1, the J call TRBJ2-3; tentatively, D is TRBD2 (6 bases). Per germline, CDR1 DFQATT and CDR2 SNEGSKA (reference sequence). CDR3 length: 15 residues. Trimming cost V 6 bases and J 1 base, with 17 bases left between them. DNA of the CDR3: TGCAGTGCAGAGGGAGATAGCGGACGCACAGATACGCAGTATTTT. As protein: CSAEGDSGRTDTQYF.

The chain carries TRBV5-1 and TRBJ1-4; D may be TRBD1 (6 bases). There are 16 residues in the CDR3. V lost 4 bases and J 8 bases, leaving 21 bases between the germline ends. Germline CDR1 is SGHRS and CDR2 is YFSETQ. The CDR3 sequence: CASSAPRGTGIEKLFF. CDR3 coding DNA: TGCGCCAGCAGCGCCCCGCGGGGCACAGGGATCGAAAAACTGTTTTTT.

The chain combines TRBV7-9 with TRBJ2-7, with D maybe TRBD1 (5 bases). The CDR3 has 15 residues. Looked up from germline, CDR1 is SEHNR and CDR2 is FQNEAQ (reference sequence). Trimming took 0 bases from V and 5 from J, leaving 14 bases between them. The CDR3 loop is CASSLAGGRAHEQYF. For the CDR3, the DNA is TGTGCCAGCAGCTTAGCCGGTGGCAGGGCACACGAGCAGTACTTC.

The sample holds one count of this clonotype. The gene calls are TRBV5-1 and TRBJ2-7; D is perhaps TRBD1 or TRBD2 (6 bases each). CDR1 and CDR2 (germline): SGHRS, YFSETQ. Trimming stripped 6 bases from V and 5 bases from J, with 21 bases between. This CDR3 region has 15 residues. CDR3 coding DNA: TGCGCCAGCACCATTAACAATCCGGGGGCCCACGAGCAGTACTTC. This codes for CASTINNPGAHEQYF.

This chain uses TRBV6-2 or TRBV6-3 with TRBJ1-5; 8 bases are a match to TRBD1. V gave up 6 bases and J gave up 5 bases; unmatched junction bases: 6. The CDR3 extends over 14 amino acids. CDR1 and CDR2 (germline): MNHEY, SVGEGT. This chain's CDR3 is CASRRQGWDQPQHF. CDR3 in DNA: TGTGCCAGCAGGAGACAGGGGTGGGATCAGCCCCAGCATTTT.

The gene calls are TRBV6-4 and TRBJ1-4; the D is unclear. Germline V gene lookup returns CDR1 MRHNA and CDR2 SNTAGT. V was pared by 7 bases and J by 8 bases, with 14 bases between. The CDR3 totals 13 residues. CDR3 sequence: CASNRLNSEKLFF. The CDR3, as DNA: TGTGCCAGCAACCGCCTTAACTCCGAAAAACTGTTTTTT.

The chain joins TRBV7-3 to TRBJ2-3; TRBD2 matches at 8 bases. This CDR3 region has 15 residues. V was pared by 2 bases and J by 1 base, with 2 bases of the junction left unmatched. Germline-derived CDR1 and CDR2 are SGHTA and FQGTGA. CDR3 coding DNA: TGTGCCAGCAGCTTAGACGGGGGGGGCACAGATACGCAGTATTTT. Amino acids: CASSLDGGGTDTQYF.

The V call is TRBV2, the J call TRBJ2-7; D possibly uses TRBD1 or TRBD2 (5 bases each). V shed 10 bases and J shed 2 bases, with 15 bases lying between them. Germline loops: CDR1 SNHLY, CDR2 FYNNEI. CDR3 length: 13 amino acids. The CDR3 DNA reads TGTGCCACCGTCGTGGGGGTAACCTACGAGCAGTACTTC. It yields the protein CATVVGVTYEQYF.

The rearrangement links TRBV7-3 to TRBJ2-6, with D unresolved. CDR3 length: 13 residues. The V gene lost 1 base and the J gene lost 9 bases, with 7 bases spanning the gap. Germline CDR1 reads SGHTA; CDR2 reads FQGTGA. The CDR3 nucleotides are TGTGCCAGCAGCTTAAACGCGCGCAACGTCCTGACTTTC. This codes for CASSLNARNVLTF.

V usage is TRBV5-1 and J usage is TRBJ2-7; TRBD1 might be the D (7 bases). The CDR3 runs to 13 residues. V shed 7 bases and J shed 2 bases, with 13 bases lying between them. From germline, CDR1 is SGHRS and CDR2 YFSETQ. CDR3 in DNA: TGCGCCAGCCGACAGGGAGGTACCTACGAGCAGTACTTC. Translated: CASRQGGTYEQYF.

The V gene is TRBV18, the J gene TRBJ1-1; weak D call: TRBD1 (6 bases). The CDR3 has 19 residues. CDR1 is KGHSH and CDR2 is LQKENI in the germline V gene. V was cut by 0 bases and J by 7 bases, with 27 bases left in between. CDR3 nucleotides: TGTGCCAGCTCACCACCGTTGGTTTACAGGGAGTGGGGGGATTATGAAGCTTTCTTT. It is translated as CASSPPLVYREWGDYEAFF.

The chain uses TRBV5-1 and TRBJ2-5; D ambiguous. Germline V gene sequence: CDR1 SGHRS, CDR2 YFSETQ. V lost 4 bases and J 4 bases, leaving 14 bases between the germline ends. The CDR3 loop spans 14 amino acids. The CDR3 here is CASSVRSAGETQYF. CDR3 bases: TGCGCCAGCAGCGTAAGGAGTGCCGGAGAGACCCAGTACTTC.

The V call is TRBV13, the J call TRBJ2-5; possibly TRBD1 for D (5 bases). The CDR3 loop spans 13 amino acids. Germline V lookup: CDR1 PRHDT, CDR2 FYEKMQ (reference sequence). V gave up 5 bases and J gave up 2 bases, with 9 bases separating them. The CDR3 loop is CASSHRSQETQYF. The CDR3 nucleotides read TGTGCCAGCAGCCACAGGTCGCAAGAGACCCAGTACTTC.

This clonotype was recorded a few times. The genes are TRBV5-6 and TRBJ2-7, with 9 positions matching TRBD1. Looked up from germline, CDR1 is SGHDT and CDR2 is YYEEEE. The CDR3 spans 16 residues. Unmatched junction bases numbered 14, after V lost 3 bases and J lost 7 bases. CDR3 DNA sequence: TGTGCCAGCAGCTCCGGACAGGGGTGGGGTATGAGGGAGCAGTACGTC. The encoded protein is CASSSGQGWGMREQYV.

This clonotype was recorded a few times. One end of the junction varies from germline; a read error may be responsible. The chain has TRBV6-1 and TRBJ1-2; 11 bases line up with TRBD1. This CDR3 region has 13 residues. The germline gives CDR1 MNHNS, CDR2 SASEGT. CDR3: CASSENWTGGASF. For the CDR3, the DNA is TGTGCCAGCAGTGAAAACTGGACAGGGGGCGCCTCGTTC.

The rearrangement links TRBV29-1 to TRBJ1-1; possibly TRBD1 for D (6 bases). V lost 0 bases and J 0 bases, leaving 14 bases between the germline ends. The CDR3 length is 16 residues. Germline loops: CDR1 SQVTM, CDR2 ANQGSEA. In DNA, the CDR3 is TGCAGCGTTGAAGATGGAATCAGGACAGTGAACACTGAAGCTTTCTTT. Translated: CSVEDGIRTVNTEAFF.

This clonotype turned up a few times. The chain is built from TRBV10-3 and TRBJ2-3; 10 bases match TRBD2. Germline V CDR1 and CDR2: ENHRY, SYGVKD. This CDR3 spans 14 amino acids. Unmatched junction bases numbered 5, after V lost 8 bases and J lost 3 bases. The CDR3 bases are TGTGCCATCTCGGCTAGCGGGGGAACAGATACGCAGTATTTT. Translated: CAISASGGTDTQYF.

This chain links TRBV6-5 with TRBJ2-1; D tentatively reads TRBD1 or TRBD2 (6 bases each). Deletions cut 4 bases from V and 6 bases from J, with 13 bases between. Germline V CDR1 and CDR2: MNHEY, SVGAGI. The CDR3 has 14 residues. CDR3 bases: TGTGCCAGCAGTTTGGGGGGCGTGAGCAATGAGCAGTTCTTC. It is translated as CASSLGGVSNEQFF.

J is TRBJ2-5 and V is TRBV15; D is possibly TRBD2 (6 bases). The V gene lost 0 bases and the J gene lost 7 bases, with 9 bases spanning the gap. The CDR3 loop spans 13 amino acids. CDR1 and CDR2 (germline): LNHNV, YYDKDF (reference sequence). In DNA, the CDR3 is TGTGCCACCAGCAGAGATCTGGGAGGGACCCAGTACTTC. Translation gives CATSRDLGGTQYF.

This clonotype has more than one count but fewer than ten. The chain uses TRBV11-2 and TRBJ2-7; 7 nucleotides agree with TRBD1. The germline gives CDR1 SGHAT, CDR2 FQNNGV. V was clipped by 1 base and J by 3 bases; unmatched bases: 12. CDR3 length: 17 residues. The DNA of the CDR3 is TGTGCCAGCAGCTTAGCTCTTCTGGGGGACAGATACTACGAGCAGTACGTC. Its protein product is CASSLALLGDRYYEQYV.

The table lists this clonotype with a few counts. The rearrangement links TRBV29-1 to TRBJ2-2, with D maybe TRBD1 (5 bases). V lost 4 bases and J 0 bases, leaving 12 bases between the germline ends. Germline CDR1 SQVTM, CDR2 ANQGSEA. This CDR3 spans 15 amino acids. For the CDR3, the DNA is TGCAGCGTTGGGTTGACAGCGTCGAACACCGGGGAGCTGTTTTTT. Protein: CSVGLTASNTGELFF.

The V call is TRBV6-6, the J call TRBJ2-3, with a possible D match to TRBD2 (6 bases). Trimming stripped 5 bases from V and 5 bases from J, with 17 bases between. Germline V gene data show CDR1 as MNHNY and CDR2 as SVGAGI (reference sequence). CDR3 length: 15 residues. The CDR3 bases are TGTGCCAGCAGTGACGGGACTGTAAGGGGAGATACGCAGTATTTT. Translation: CASSDGTVRGDTQYF.

This clonotype appeared a few times. The chain uses TRBV7-9 and TRBJ2-1; D is perhaps TRBD1 or TRBD2 (6 bases each). This CDR3 is 16 amino acids long. Germline V gives CDR1 SEHNR, CDR2 FQNEAQ (reference sequence). V shed 4 bases and J shed 4 bases, with 17 bases lying between them. DNA for the CDR3: TGTGCCAGCAGCTCCCGGTGGGGGGCCGGTTACAATGAGCAGTTCTTC. It is translated as CASSSRWGAGYNEQFF.

This clonotype was recorded at least ten times. J is TRBJ2-7 and V is TRBV6-1; D not resolved. CDR1 MNHNS and CDR2 SASEGT come from the germline V gene. Trimming took off 5 bases at V and 1 base at J, with 9 bases between the two ends. The CDR3 spans 13 residues. DNA for the CDR3: TGTGCCAGCAGTCCGACGGGTTCCTACGAGCAGTACTTC. Its translation is CASSPTGSYEQYF.

J is TRBJ2-7 and V is TRBV7-9, with D perhaps matching TRBD2 (5 bases). This CDR3 spans 14 amino acids. The V gene lost 1 base and the J gene lost 0 bases, with 7 bases spanning the gap. Per the germline V gene, CDR1 is SEHNR and CDR2 is FQNEAQ (reference sequence). DNA for the CDR3: TGTGCCAGCAGCTTAGAGCGGAGCTCCTACGAGCAGTACTTC. Residues: CASSLERSSYEQYF.

This clonotype occurred a few times. This chain joins TRBV30 and TRBJ1-2; D uncertain. This CDR3 is built from 11 residues. The V and J ends lost 0 bases and 8 bases respectively, with 7 bases between them. Per germline, CDR1 GTSNPN and CDR2 SVGIG (reference sequence). Written as DNA, the CDR3 is TGTGCCTGGAGTGTACTGGGAGGCTACACCTTC. This encodes CAWSVLGGYTF.

CDR3 amino acids: CASSEWLAGNTGEQFF. The CDR3 nucleotides are TGTGCCAGCAGTGAGTGGCTAGCGGGGAATACTGGGGAGCAGTTCTTC. This chain connects TRBV2 to TRBJ2-1, with 9 nucleotides matching TRBD2. Trimming took 3 bases from V and 10 from J; bases not matched to a gene: 13. Germline V gene sequence: CDR1 SNHLY, CDR2 FYNNEI. This CDR3 is built from 16 residues.

The table lists this clonotype with many counts. The rearrangement links TRBV7-2 to TRBJ2-3; 12 nucleotides match TRBD2. V was clipped by 5 bases and J by 4 bases; unmatched bases: 7. Per the germline V gene, CDR1 is SGHTA and CDR2 is FQGNSA. This CDR3 has 16 amino acids. The CDR3 DNA reads TGTGCCAGCAGCCGGACCTCTAGCGGGGGGGCAGATACGCAGTATTTT. This encodes CASSRTSSGGADTQYF.

The rearrangement uses TRBV7-2 and TRBJ2-7; maybe TRBD2 (6 bases). Between the trimmed V and J ends, which lost 2 bases and 2 bases, there was a span of 10 bases. The length of the CDR3 is 14 residues. Germline CDR1 reads SGHTA; CDR2 reads FQGNSA. As DNA, the CDR3 is TGTGCCAGCAGCTTATATGGGGGGACCTACGAGCAGTACGTC. It yields the protein CASSLYGGTYEQYV.

The gene calls are TRBV5-1 and TRBJ2-3; 11 nucleotides line up with TRBD1. V lost 1 base to trimming and J lost 2 bases; unmatched junction nucleotides: 3. The CDR3 has 16 residues. Looked up from germline, CDR1 is SGHRS and CDR2 is YFSETQ. The CDR3 loop reads CASSLWTGGNTDTQYF. The CDR3 DNA sequence: TGCGCCAGCAGCTTGTGGACAGGGGGCAACACAGATACGCAGTATTTT.